Listed here is a single T cell receptor beta chain. This entry belongs to a study of patients and donors after allogeneic stem cell transplantation. Between the trimmed V and J ends, which lost 3 bases and 0 bases, there was a span of 10 bases. The germline V gene encodes CDR1 SGDLS and CDR2 YYNGEE. The CDR3 runs to 14 residues. TCRdb recomputed calls from the RT-PCR reads with MiXCR, one row per CDR3 protein. In the table there are 400,000 to 450,000 distinct CDR3 sequences, around 15% of which are singletons. The sequence was collected from a human donor who was either an allogeneic HSCT recipient or a stem cell or donor lymphocyte infusion donor (not recorded which). It is not recorded whose cells these are; they may come from a transplant donor. The chain couples TRBV9 to TRBJ2-7; D might be TRBD1 (6 bases). Input material: blood, either unsorted or a sorted T cell fraction (not recorded which). The CDR3 coding sequence is TGTGCCAGCAGCGACAGGGCCTTCTCCTACGAGCAGTACTTC. Its protein is CASSDRAFSYEQYF. The full variable domain, in which reference TRBV9 and TRBJ2-7 provide the parts outside the CDR3, is DSGVTQTPKHLITATGQRVTLRCSPRSGDLSVYWYQQSLDQGLQFLIQYYNGEERAKGNILERFSAQQFPDLHSELNLSSLELGDSALYFCASSDRAFSYEQYFGPGTRLTVT.